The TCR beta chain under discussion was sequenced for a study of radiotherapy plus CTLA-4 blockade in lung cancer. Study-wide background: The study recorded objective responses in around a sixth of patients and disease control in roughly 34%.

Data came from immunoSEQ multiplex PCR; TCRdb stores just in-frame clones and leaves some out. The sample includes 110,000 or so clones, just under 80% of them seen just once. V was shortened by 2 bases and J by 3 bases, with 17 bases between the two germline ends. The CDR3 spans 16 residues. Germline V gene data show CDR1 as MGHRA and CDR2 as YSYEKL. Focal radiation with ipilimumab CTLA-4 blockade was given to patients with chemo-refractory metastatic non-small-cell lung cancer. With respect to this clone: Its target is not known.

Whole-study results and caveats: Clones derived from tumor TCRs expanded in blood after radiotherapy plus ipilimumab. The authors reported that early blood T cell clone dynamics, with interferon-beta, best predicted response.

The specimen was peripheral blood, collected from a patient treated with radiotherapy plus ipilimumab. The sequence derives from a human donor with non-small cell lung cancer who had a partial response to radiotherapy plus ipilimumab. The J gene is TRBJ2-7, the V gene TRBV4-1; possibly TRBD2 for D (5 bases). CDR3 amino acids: CASSQRPGEISYEQYF. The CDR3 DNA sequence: TGCGCCAGCAGCCAAAGACCCGGGGAGATAAGCTACGAGCAGTACTTC.